The rows below give T cell receptor beta chains drawn from one sample of a study of a mutant IDH1 vaccine in newly diagnosed glioma. Their recognized antigens are unknown. Repertoires were generated with immunoSEQ multiplex PCR, while TCRdb's copy carries only in-frame clones and drops some. The sample lists 35,000 to 45,000 clones; 60% to 85% were seen once. The input for sequencing was PBMCs, taken from a glioma patient whose treatment included an IDH1 peptide vaccine. The receptor set was obtained from a man aged 35 to 55 with glioma. Each CDR3 is given with its conserved first and last residue. D genes are given only for firm matches. Clone sizes are given selectively: once, few, many, or a class where the clone is expanded.

clone_size j_call d_call v_call cdr3_nt cdr3_aa
- TRBJ2-1 - TRBV4-3 TGCGCCAGCAGCCAAGATCAAGGATTCGAGCAGTTCTTC CASSQDQGFEQFF
- TRBJ2-5 - TRBV11-3 TGTGCCAGCAGCTTAGAGGCGGGACCACGGGAGACCCAGTACTTC CASSLEAGPRETQYF
- TRBJ2-3 - TRBV5-4 TGTGCCAGCCGCGCCACGTCGGTCCGCACAGATACGCAGTATTTT CASRATSVRTDTQYF
- TRBJ1-1 - TRBV6-1 TGTGCCAGCACGAACGAGATGAACACTGAAGCTTTCTTT CASTNEMNTEAFF
few TRBJ2-1 - TRBV30 TGTGCCTGGAGTGCGCGTTTCAGAGACAATGAGCAGTTCTTC CAWSARFRDNEQFF
- TRBJ2-3 TRBD2 TRBV6-1 TGTGCCAGCAGTGATCCAACTAGCGGGGAATACACAGATACGCAGTATTTT CASSDPTSGEYTDTQYF
medium-sized TRBJ2-2 - TRBV7-7 TGTGCCACCGCAAGGGGAGATAATACCGGGGAGCTGTTTTTT CATARGDNTGELFF
- TRBJ1-3 - TRBV14 TGTGCCAGCAGCCAAGGACCCAGTTCTGGAAACACCATATATTTT CASSQGPSSGNTIYF
- TRBJ2-1 TRBD2 TRBV7-6 TGTGCCAGCAGCTTAGTGGGCCTAGCGGGTGGGAGCTCCTACAATGAGCAGTTCTTC CASSLVGLAGGSSYNEQFF
- TRBJ1-2 - TRBV30 TGTGCCTGGTCCTCACCCAGGGTTTGGGGCTACACCTTC CAWSSPRVWGYTF
few TRBJ1-3 - TRBV4-1 TGCGCCAGCAGCTCGCTGGTCTCTGGAAACACCATATATTTT CASSSLVSGNTIYF
- TRBJ1-2 TRBD1 TRBV19 TGTGCCAGTAGCCAGGGGACAGGGGGGCTCTATGGCTACACCTTC CASSQGTGGLYGYTF
- TRBJ2-5 TRBD1 TRBV18 TGTGCCAGCTCACCGGGACAGGGGGCGAGAGAGACCCAGTACTTC CASSPGQGARETQYF
- TRBJ1-5 TRBD1 TRBV10-3 TGTGCCATCAGTGAATCTGGACAGGGAAATCAGCCCCAGCATTTT CAISESGQGNQPQHF
- TRBJ2-5 - TRBV5-1 TGCGCCAGCAGCCCGGCCAGGGGCCGGCAAGAGACCCAGTACTTC CASSPARGRQETQYF
once TRBJ2-1 TRBD1 TRBV11-2 TGTGCCAGCAGCACCCCATGGGACAGGGGGTCAGGGGAGCAGTTCTTC CASSTPWDRGSGEQFF
few TRBJ1-2 - TRBV25-1 TGTGCCAGCACGAGTAACTCGAACTATGGCTACACCTTC CASTSNSNYGYTF
- TRBJ1-1 - TRBV9 TGTGCCAGCAGCCCCCGTGGCCGGGTAGAAGCTTTCTTT CASSPRGRVEAFF
- TRBJ2-1 - TRBV5-5 TGTGCCAGCAGTTACCAGGACGGACTCTACAATGAGCAGTTCTTC CASSYQDGLYNEQFF
- TRBJ1-2 - TRBV19 TGTGCCAGTAGTATAGTAGAGGGGACCGTCCATGGCTACACCTTC CASSIVEGTVHGYTF
- TRBJ2-5 - TRBV4-1 TGCGCCAGCAGCCAAGTTCCCACCTCCGGGCAGTACTTC CASSQVPTSGQYF
- TRBJ2-5 - TRBV29-1 TGCAGCGCCCTCGAGGGACTGATCAAAGAGACCCAGTACTTC CSALEGLIKETQYF
- TRBJ2-3 - TRBV11-3 TGTGCCAGCAGCTTATTGATTGGCGGGTCGGGCGGCACAGATACGCAGTATTTT CASSLLIGGSGGTDTQYF
- TRBJ2-3 - TRBV14 TGTGCCAGCAGCCAAGAGGGCATGGATACGCAGTATTTT CASSQEGMDTQYF
- TRBJ2-3 - TRBV2 TGTGCCAGCAGTAAGGACGCCACAGATACGCAGTATTTT CASSKDATDTQYF
few TRBJ2-2 - TRBV5-6 TGTGCCAGCAGCTTGCAGCGGAGACAGAGGATCGGGGAGCTGTTTTTT CASSLQRRQRIGELFF
- TRBJ1-1 - TRBV5-4 TGTGCCAGCAGCTTGGCCGGGCTCGGGGCCACTGAAGCTTTCTTT CASSLAGLGATEAFF
- TRBJ2-3 TRBD2 TRBV27 TGTGCCAGCAGTTTAAGCGGGAGCTGGGGAGATACGCAGTATTTT CASSLSGSWGDTQYF
- TRBJ2-7 - TRBV18 TGTGCCAGCTCACCGGGTACAGTGAGCTCCTACGAGCAGTACTTC CASSPGTVSSYEQYF